This TCR beta chain was obtained from a study of blood T cell repertoires in COVID-19. Study background: Sites across the United States, Italy and Spain contributed samples from acute and convalescent COVID-19. Sources were T cells, B-cell-depleted T cells, or PBMCs; the material itself was cDNA or gDNA.

Trimming removed 5 bases from V and 2 bases from J; junction bases left unmatched: 9. The CDR3 totals 16 residues. Germline CDR1 reads SGHTA; CDR2 reads FQGTGA. This clone was counted once. Clones were sequenced by immunoSEQ multiplex PCR, and TCRdb holds only the in-frame ones, with some missing. The repertoire consists of roughly 250,000 clones, with nearly 90% occurring once and the leading ten covering 0.65% to 0.95%. Sequencing used peripheral blood. This TCR was recovered from a woman younger than 45 with acute or convalescent COVID-19. The chain has TRBV7-3 and TRBJ2-1, with 7 bases fitting TRBD1. Here the CDR3 DNA reads TGTGCCAGCAGCGCTCCGGGACAGAGAACCTACAATGAGCAGTTCTTC. It is translated as CASSAPGQRTYNEQFF.